This section outlines one T cell receptor (beta chain) sequence together with its context. Its cognate antigen is unknown. The data are from a study of cytotoxic CD8 clonotypes in ibrutinib-treated CLL. Study at large: Samples yielded averages of hundreds of thousands of productive templates and fewer than 100,000 productive rearrangements.

Broader study findings: Sampling schedules were unmatched across sustained-remission and progressing patients. Clonality rose at ibrutinib response and fell back toward baseline at progression. Public clonotypes showed up rarely, and on treatment they shrank or held steady.

This CDR3 has 20 residues. Germline V gene sequence: CDR1 MNHEY, CDR2 SMNVEV (reference sequence). The V segment lost 5 bases and the J segment 0 bases; nucleotides outside the gene matches: 14. Some clones are missing from TCRdb's copy, which holds only in-frame ones; the method was immunoSEQ multiplex PCR. The sample lists nearly 50,000 clones; 50% to 65% were seen once. The TCR comes from a human donor with chronic lymphocytic leukemia. The rearrangement links TRBV27 to TRBJ2-6; 9 bases line up with TRBD1. The sample consisted of PBMCs, taken after 24 months of ibrutinib treatment. CDR3 loop: CASSGFPAGTGSSGANVLTF. The CDR3 DNA follows: TGTGCCAGCAGTGGGTTTCCCGCTGGGACAGGGAGCTCTGGGGCCAACGTCCTGACTTTC.